This TCR beta chain was captured in a study of spatial heterogeneity in lung cancer. Study context: In the raw reads, each unique TCR and UMI combination was present more than ten times on average.

TCRdb itself ran the 5' RACE reads through MiXCR, one entry per CDR3 protein. The table has about 13,000 distinct CDR3 sequences, over 3% seen once. Study-wide findings and caveats: Counts that tracked tumor mutation counts were those of expanded intratumoral alpha and beta TCRs.

Time point reported: sample taken at primary tumor resection. Samples were donated by 72 untreated early-stage non-small cell lung cancer patients. The input material, whole RNA from tumor, nontumor lung or frozen PBMC, was sequenced unsorted. On this clonotype: Its target is unknown. Its ends do not fully match the called genes, so a read error is possible.

The germline gives CDR1 MNHEY, CDR2 SMNVEV (reference sequence). This CDR3 contains 16 residues. The material sequenced was lung tumor tissue, taken at surgery. The origin of this receptor is a male donor with early-stage non-small cell lung cancer. The chain links TRBV27 to TRBJ1-2; 8 positions match TRBD1. The CDR3 DNA reads TGTGCCAGCAGTAGTTATCTCAGGGGGCGCGGGAGTGGCGACACCTTC. Translation: CASSSYLRGRGSGDTF.